This is a list of T cell receptor beta chains from one sample in a study of blood T cells in healthy people across ages. TCRdb used MiXCR to reprocess the 5' RACE reads, holding one entry per CDR3 protein. The table lists about 970,000 distinct CDR3 sequences, 51% of them singletons. Sequences were obtained from blood. The receptors were gathered from a woman aged 60-75 years in good health. CDR3s include the opening cysteine and the closing phenylalanine or tryptophan. A D gene is named only where the DNA matches it firmly. Expanded clones get a size class; other rows say once, few or many, or leave the size out.

CDR3 protein	CDR3 DNA	clone size	J gene	V gene	D gene
CASRSRTTYSNEQYF	TGTGCCAGCAGATCGCGGACTACCTACTCCAACGAGCAGTACTTC	.	TRBJ2-7	TRBV6-2/TRBV6-3	.
CAGSLGSGESYEQYF	TGCGCCGGCAGCTTGGGGAGCGGGGAGTCCTACGAGCAGTACTTC	.	TRBJ2-7	TRBV5-1	TRBD2
CASSLGTSINTDTQYF	TGTGCCAGCAGCCTGGGGACTAGCATTAACACAGATACGCAGTATTTT	.	TRBJ2-3	TRBV7-3	TRBD2
CANGAGWQETQYF	TGTGCCAACGGAGCGGGATGGCAAGAGACCCAGTACTTC	.	TRBJ2-5	TRBV2	TRBD2
CASSLGDVQETQYF	TGCGCCAGCAGCTTGGGGGATGTCCAAGAGACCCAGTACTTC	.	TRBJ2-5	TRBV5-1	.
CASNRGFFGYTF	TGTGCCAGCAATAGGGGGTTCTTTGGCTACACCTTC	.	TRBJ1-2	TRBV28	.
CSARPGQGRNGYTF	TGCAGTGCTAGGCCGGGACAGGGTAGGAATGGCTACACCTTC	.	TRBJ1-2	TRBV20-1	TRBD1
CAISESILAGVEQYF	TGTGCCATCAGTGAGTCGATTCTAGCGGGAGTCGAGCAGTACTTC	.	TRBJ2-7	TRBV10-3	TRBD2
CASSREGQIKETQYF	TGTGCCAGCAGCCGGGAGGGACAGATCAAAGAGACCCAGTACTTC	.	TRBJ2-5	TRBV4-2	.
CASSQALVAPYEQYF	TGCGCCAGCAGCCAGGCCCTGGTAGCCCCCTACGAGCAGTACTTC	.	TRBJ2-7	TRBV4-1	.
CSVVGQGGSYEQYF	TGCAGCGTTGTAGGACAGGGGGGATCCTACGAGCAGTACTTC	few	TRBJ2-7	TRBV29-1	TRBD1
CASNTGRDHEQYF	TGTGCCAGCAACACAGGGAGGGACCACGAGCAGTACTTC	.	TRBJ2-7	TRBV9	.
CSVEASGIGYNEQFF	TGCAGCGTTGAGGCTAGCGGGATAGGTTACAATGAGCAGTTCTTC	.	TRBJ2-1	TRBV29-1	TRBD2
CACSQSAVQETQFF	TGTGCCTGCAGCCAATCAGCGGTACAAGAGACCCAGTTCTTC	.	TRBJ2-1	TRBV3-1	.
CASSHLGLAGGPSYEQYF	TGTGCCAGCAGCCACTTGGGACTAGCGGGAGGGCCGTCCTACGAGCAGTACTTC	.	TRBJ2-7	TRBV3-1	TRBD2
CASSPRGLRETQYF	TGTGCCAGCAGCCCCAGGGGCCTGCGGGAGACCCAGTACTTC	.	TRBJ2-5	TRBV16	.
CASSLSGTSGRGELFF	TGTGCCAGCAGTTTATCCGGGACTAGCGGGAGGGGGGAGCTGTTTTTT	few	TRBJ2-2	TRBV12-3/TRBV12-4	TRBD2
CASSRTLGYEQYF	TGTGCCAGCAGCCGAACGCTAGGATACGAGCAGTACTTC	.	TRBJ2-7	TRBV5-4	.
CVSSFYSASGYQETQYF	TGTGTCAGCAGTTTTTATTCGGCTAGCGGGTACCAAGAGACCCAGTACTTC	.	TRBJ2-5	TRBV27	TRBD2
CASSLGRVWEQYF	TGTGCCAGCAGCCTCGGGCGGGTATGGGAGCAGTACTTC	.	TRBJ2-7	TRBV13	.
CASRTGQSATTEAFF	TGTGCCAGCAGGACGGGACAATCGGCTACCACTGAAGCTTTCTTT	.	TRBJ1-1	TRBV12-3/TRBV12-4	.
CASSRQMGDTQYF	TGTGCCAGCAGCCGTCAGATGGGAGATACGCAGTATTTT	.	TRBJ2-3	TRBV7-9	.
CASSGELGLAGAYEQYF	TGTGCCAGCAGCGGCGAGCTTGGACTAGCGGGAGCATATGAGCAGTACTTC	.	TRBJ2-5	TRBV5-8	TRBD2
CASSRAWFRGEQYF	TGTGCCAGCAGCCGGGCCTGGTTCCGGGGCGAGCAGTACTTC	.	TRBJ2-7	TRBV12-3/TRBV12-4	.
CSASYQRSTDTQYF	TGCAGTGCTAGCTACCAGCGGAGCACAGATACGCAGTATTTT	.	TRBJ2-3	TRBV20-1	.
CATSGFQKVGTDTQYF	TGTGCCACCAGCGGGTTTCAAAAGGTCGGCACAGATACGCAGTATTTT	few	TRBJ2-3	TRBV15	.
CASSLWDNTEAFF	TGTGCCAGCAGTTTATGGGACAACACTGAAGCTTTCTTT	few	TRBJ1-1	TRBV12-3/TRBV12-4	.
CASSEQVSGELFF	TGTGCCAGCTCAGAGCAGGTATCCGGGGAGCTGTTTTTT	.	TRBJ2-2	TRBV18	.
CSANGYRDLKGPDTQYF	TGCAGTGCTAATGGGTACCGGGACTTAAAGGGTCCGGATACGCAGTATTTT	.	TRBJ2-3	TRBV20-1	.
CASSPIAHYTGELFF	TGTGCCAGCAGCCCTATTGCCCATTACACCGGGGAGCTGTTTTTT	.	TRBJ2-2	TRBV7-2	.
CASRREGGRETQYF	TGTGCCAGCAGACGGGAGGGGGGCCGAGAGACCCAGTACTTC	.	TRBJ2-5	TRBV7-9	TRBD2
CASSQGRTSGTREQYF	TGTGCCAGCAGCCAAGGCAGGACTAGCGGGACTCGCGAGCAGTACTTC	once	TRBJ2-7	TRBV3-1	TRBD2
CASSLSDHQPQHF	TGTGCCAGCAGCTTATCCGACCATCAGCCCCAGCATTTT	.	TRBJ1-5	TRBV11-2	.
CASSLSNTYTGELFF	TGCGCCAGCAGCTTGTCTAACACCTACACCGGGGAGCTGTTTTTT	once	TRBJ2-2	TRBV5-1	.
CASSSLRGANVLTF	TGTGCCAGCAGCTCACTACGAGGGGCCAACGTCCTGACTTTC	few	TRBJ2-6	TRBV5-6	.
CAISLGAFEETQYF	TGTGCCATCAGTTTAGGGGCTTTCGAAGAGACCCAGTACTTC	.	TRBJ2-5	TRBV10-3	.